The entry below describes one T cell receptor (beta chain). The sample is drawn from a study of blood T cell repertoires in COVID-19. For the study at large: Sources were T cells, B-cell-depleted T cells, or PBMCs; the material itself was cDNA or gDNA.

Per the original methods: Reference gene primer amplification yielded estimated nucleated cell counts. Assay: immunoSEQ multiplex PCR; the TCRdb copy retains only in-frame clones and omits some. V and J calls and clone size come straight from that table; D and trimming were deduced from the DNA. Here the sample spans 150,000 to 200,000 clones, about 83% being singletons. The sample taken for sequencing was peripheral blood. The source of this sequence is a woman aged 80 or over with acute or convalescent COVID-19.

The chain's CDR3 is CASSQNTGSLQPQHF. CDR3 nucleotides: TGCGCCAGCAGCCAAAATACAGGTTCCCTCCAGCCCCAGCATTTT. V is TRBV4-3 and J is TRBJ1-5; D is possibly TRBD1 (5 bases). The germline V and J ends were trimmed by 2 bases and 7 bases, with 15 bases remaining between them. The CDR3 has 15 amino acids. CDR1 and CDR2 (germline): LGHNA, YSLEER.